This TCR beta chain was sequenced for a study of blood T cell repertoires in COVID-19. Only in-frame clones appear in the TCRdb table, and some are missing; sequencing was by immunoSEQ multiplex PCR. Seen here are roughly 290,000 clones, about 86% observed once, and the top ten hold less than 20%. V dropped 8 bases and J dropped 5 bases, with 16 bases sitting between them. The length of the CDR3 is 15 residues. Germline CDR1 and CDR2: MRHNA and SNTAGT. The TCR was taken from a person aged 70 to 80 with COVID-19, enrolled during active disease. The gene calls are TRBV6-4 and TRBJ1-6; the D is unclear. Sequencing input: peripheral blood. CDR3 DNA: TGTGCCAGCGGCTGTTTGGGCCTCCATAATTCACCCCTCCACTTT. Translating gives CASGCLGLHNSPLHF.